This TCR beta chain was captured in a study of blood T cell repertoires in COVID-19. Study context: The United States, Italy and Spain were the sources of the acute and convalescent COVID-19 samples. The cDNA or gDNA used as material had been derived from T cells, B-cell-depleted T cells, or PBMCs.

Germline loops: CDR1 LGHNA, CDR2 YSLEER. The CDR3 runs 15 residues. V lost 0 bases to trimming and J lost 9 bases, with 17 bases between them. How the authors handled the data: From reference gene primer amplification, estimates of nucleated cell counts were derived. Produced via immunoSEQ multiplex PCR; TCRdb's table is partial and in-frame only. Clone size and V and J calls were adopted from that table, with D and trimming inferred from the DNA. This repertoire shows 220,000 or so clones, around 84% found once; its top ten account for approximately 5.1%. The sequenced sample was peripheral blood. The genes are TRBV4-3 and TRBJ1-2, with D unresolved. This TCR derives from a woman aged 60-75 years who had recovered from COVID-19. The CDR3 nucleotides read TGCGCCAGCAGCCAAGATAGTCGCAGGCCGTCGAGCTACACCTTC. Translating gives CASSQDSRRPSSYTF.